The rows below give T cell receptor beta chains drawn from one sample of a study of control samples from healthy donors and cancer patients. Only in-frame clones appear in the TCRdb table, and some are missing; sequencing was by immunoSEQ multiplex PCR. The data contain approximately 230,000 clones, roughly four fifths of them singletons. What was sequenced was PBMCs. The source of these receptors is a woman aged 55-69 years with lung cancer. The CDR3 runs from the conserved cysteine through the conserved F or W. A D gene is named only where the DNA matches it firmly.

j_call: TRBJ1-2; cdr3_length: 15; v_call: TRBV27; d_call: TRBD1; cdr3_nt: TGTGCCAGCAGTTTATCGGACAGGGGGGTGAGAGGCTACACCTTC; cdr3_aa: CASSLSDRGVRGYTF
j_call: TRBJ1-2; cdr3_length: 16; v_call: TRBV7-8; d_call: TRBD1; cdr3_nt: TGTGCCAGCAGCGCGGGGCTTGGACAGGGCGGCTATGGCTACACCTTC; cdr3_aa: CASSAGLGQGGYGYTF
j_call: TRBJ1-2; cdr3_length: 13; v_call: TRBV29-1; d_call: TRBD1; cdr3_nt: TGCAGCGTTGGGACAGGCCGGGATGTGGGCTACACCTTC; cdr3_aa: CSVGTGRDVGYTF
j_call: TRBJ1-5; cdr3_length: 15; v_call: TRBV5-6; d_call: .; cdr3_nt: TGTGCCAGCAGCTTGAACCAGGGCTACAATCAGCCCCAGCATTTT; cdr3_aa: CASSLNQGYNQPQHF
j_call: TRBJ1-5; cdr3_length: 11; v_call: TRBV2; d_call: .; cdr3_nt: TGTGCCAGCAGTGAACACCAGCCCCAGCATTTT; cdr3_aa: CASSEHQPQHF
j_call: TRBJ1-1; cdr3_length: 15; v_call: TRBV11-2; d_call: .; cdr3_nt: TGTGCCAGCAGCTTAGTAATCCGGGGCGACACTGAAGCTTTCTTT; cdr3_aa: CASSLVIRGDTEAFF
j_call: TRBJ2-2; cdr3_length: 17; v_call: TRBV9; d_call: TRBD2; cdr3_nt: TGTGCCAGCAGCGTCAACCCTGGGACTAGCGGTACCGGGGAGCTGTTTTTT; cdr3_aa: CASSVNPGTSGTGELFF
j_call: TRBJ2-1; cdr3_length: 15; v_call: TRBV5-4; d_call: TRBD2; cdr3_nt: TGTGCCAGCAGCTTAGCTAGCGGGCACTACAATGAGCAGTTCTTC; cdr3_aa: CASSLASGHYNEQFF
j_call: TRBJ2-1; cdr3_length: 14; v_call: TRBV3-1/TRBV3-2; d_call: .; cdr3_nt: TGTGCCAGCACTACCCACGGGGGGCCCAATGAGCAGTTCTTC; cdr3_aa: CASTTHGGPNEQFF
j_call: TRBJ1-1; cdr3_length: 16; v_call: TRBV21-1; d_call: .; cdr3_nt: TGTGCCAGCAGCTCACCCGGGCCGAGACCCTCAAGCGGGGCTTTCTTT; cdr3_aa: CASSSPGPRPSSGAFF
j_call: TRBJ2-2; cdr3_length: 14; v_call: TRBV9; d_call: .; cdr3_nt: TGTGCCAGCAGCGTCGGACCCCAGAGAGGGGAGCTGTTTTTT; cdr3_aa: CASSVGPQRGELFF
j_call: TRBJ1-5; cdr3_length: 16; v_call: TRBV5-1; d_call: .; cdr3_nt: TGCGCCAGCAGCCCGGGCAACTTCCGGAGCAATCAGCCCCAGCATTTT; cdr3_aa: CASSPGNFRSNQPQHF
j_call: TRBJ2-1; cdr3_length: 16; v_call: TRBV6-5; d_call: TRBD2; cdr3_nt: TGTGCCAGCAGTTACTCGGGTAGCGGGGTATATGGTGAGCAGTTCTTC; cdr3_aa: CASSYSGSGVYGEQFF
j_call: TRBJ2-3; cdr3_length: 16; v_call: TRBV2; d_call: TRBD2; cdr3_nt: TGTGCCAGCAGTGAAATGGCGGGAGGTAGCACAGATACGCAGTATTTT; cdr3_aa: CASSEMAGGSTDTQYF
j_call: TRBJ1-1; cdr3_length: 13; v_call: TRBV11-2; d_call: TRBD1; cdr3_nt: TGTGCCAGCAGCTTGGACAGGGGAAATGAAGCTTTCTTT; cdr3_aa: CASSLDRGNEAFF